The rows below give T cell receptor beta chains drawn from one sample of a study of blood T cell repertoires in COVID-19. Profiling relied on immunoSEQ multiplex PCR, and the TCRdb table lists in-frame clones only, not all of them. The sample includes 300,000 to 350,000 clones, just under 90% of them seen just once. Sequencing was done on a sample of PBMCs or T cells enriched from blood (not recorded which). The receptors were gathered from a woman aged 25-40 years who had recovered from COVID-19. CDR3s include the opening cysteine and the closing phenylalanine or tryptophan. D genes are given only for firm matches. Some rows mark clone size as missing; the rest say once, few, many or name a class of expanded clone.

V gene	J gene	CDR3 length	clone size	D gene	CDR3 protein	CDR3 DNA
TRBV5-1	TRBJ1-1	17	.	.	CASSRPAKDTGRTEAFF	TGCGCCAGCAGCCGGCCCGCTAAGGACACAGGAAGGACTGAAGCTTTCTTT
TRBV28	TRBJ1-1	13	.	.	CASSAHLNTEAFF	TGTGCCAGCAGCGCACATTTAAACACTGAAGCTTTCTTT
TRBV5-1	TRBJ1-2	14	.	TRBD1	CASSTDRGNYGYTF	TGCGCCAGCAGCACGGACAGGGGTAACTATGGCTACACCTTC
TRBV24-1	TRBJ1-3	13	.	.	CATSVRGWNTIYF	TGTGCCACCAGTGTCCGAGGATGGAACACCATATATTTT
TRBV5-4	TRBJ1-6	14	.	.	CASSLGQGNSPLHF	TGTGCCAGCAGCTTGGGGCAGGGAAATTCACCCCTCCACTTT
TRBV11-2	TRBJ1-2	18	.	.	CASSPRGGGDGLAYGYTF	TGTGCCAGCAGCCCCCGCGGGGGGGGCGACGGGTTGGCCTATGGCTACACCTTC
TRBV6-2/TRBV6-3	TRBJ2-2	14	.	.	CASSYLGRSGELFF	TGTGCCAGCAGTTACCTTGGGAGATCCGGGGAGCTGTTTTTT
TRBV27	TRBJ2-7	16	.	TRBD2	CASSPRGGRISYEQYF	TGTGCCAGCAGTCCTCGGGGGGGGCGCATTTCCTACGAGCAGTACTTC
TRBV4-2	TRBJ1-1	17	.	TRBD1	CASSPGDRRHMNTEAFF	TGTGCCAGCAGCCCCGGGGACAGGCGGCATATGAACACTGAAGCTTTCTTT
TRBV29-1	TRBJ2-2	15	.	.	CSVEDRWKGPGELFF	TGCAGCGTTGAAGATCGTTGGAAGGGGCCCGGGGAGCTGTTTTTT
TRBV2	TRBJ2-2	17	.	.	CASSEAHGGTYTGELFF	TGTGCCAGCAGTGAAGCGCATGGCGGGACCTACACCGGGGAGCTGTTTTTT
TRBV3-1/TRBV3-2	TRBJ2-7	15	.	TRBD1	CASSPQRTGNDEQYF	TGTGCCAGCAGCCCCCAAAGGACAGGGAACGACGAGCAGTACTTC
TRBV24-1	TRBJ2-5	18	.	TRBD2	CATSDLKASGLGLETQYF	TGTGCCACCAGTGATTTAAAGGCTAGCGGGTTAGGGCTGGAGACCCAGTACTTC
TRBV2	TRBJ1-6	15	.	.	CASVEDSTYNSPLHF	TGTGCCAGTGTTGAAGACAGCACCTATAATTCACCCCTCCACTTT
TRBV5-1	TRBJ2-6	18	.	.	CASSIRPGQSSGANVLTF	TGCGCCAGCAGCATACGTCCCGGACAGAGCTCTGGGGCCAACGTCCTGACTTTC
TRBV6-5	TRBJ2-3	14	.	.	CASRELLLADTQYF	TGTGCCAGCAGGGAGCTTCTACTAGCAGATACGCAGTATTTT
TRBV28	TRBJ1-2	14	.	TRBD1	CASRPDREIHGYTF	TGTGCCAGCAGACCAGACAGGGAAATCCATGGCTACACCTTC
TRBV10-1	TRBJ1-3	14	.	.	CASSAVLSGNTIYF	TGCGCCAGCAGTGCAGTCCTCTCTGGAAACACCATATATTTT
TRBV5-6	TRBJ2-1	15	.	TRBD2	CASIPGGSGDNEQFF	TGTGCCAGCATTCCTGGCGGTAGCGGGGACAATGAGCAGTTCTTC
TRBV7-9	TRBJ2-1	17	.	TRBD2	CASSSGTSGRYYNEQFF	TGTGCCAGCAGCTCAGGAACTAGCGGGAGGTACTACAATGAGCAGTTCTTC
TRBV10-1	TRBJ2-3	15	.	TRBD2	CASSETSGVRDTQYF	TGCGCCAGCAGTGAGACTAGCGGAGTTCGAGATACGCAGTATTTT
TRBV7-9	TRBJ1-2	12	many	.	CASSLSPGGYTF	TGTGCCAGCAGCTTAAGTCCAGGGGGCTACACCTTC
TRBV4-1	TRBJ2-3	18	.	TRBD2	CASSQDSHRLRGADTQYF	TGCGCCAGCAGCCAAGATTCCCACCGACTACGGGGGGCAGATACGCAGTATTTT
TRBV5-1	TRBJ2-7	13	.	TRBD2	CASSPSGSYEQYF	TGCGCCAGCAGCCCTAGCGGGAGCTACGAGCAGTACTTC
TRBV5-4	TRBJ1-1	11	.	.	CASSFDSEAFF	TGTGCCAGCAGCTTCGACTCTGAAGCTTTCTTT
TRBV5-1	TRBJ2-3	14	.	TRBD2	CASSPRTGGDTQYF	TGCGCCAGCAGCCCCCGGACGGGAGGAGATACGCAGTATTTT
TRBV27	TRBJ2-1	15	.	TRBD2	CATAVGTNRYNEQFF	TGTGCCACAGCTGTTGGGACTAATAGATACAATGAGCAGTTCTTC
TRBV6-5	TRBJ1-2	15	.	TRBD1	CASCPPDRVLDGYTF	TGTGCCAGCTGCCCGCCGGACAGGGTTTTGGATGGCTACACCTTC
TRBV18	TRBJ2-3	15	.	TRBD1	CASSPATGGADTQYF	TGTGCCAGCTCACCAGCGACAGGGGGTGCAGATACGCAGTATTTT
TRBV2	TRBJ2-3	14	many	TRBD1	CASGTGLSTDTQYF	TGTGCCAGCGGGACAGGGTTGAGCACAGATACGCAGTATTTT
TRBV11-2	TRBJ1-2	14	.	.	CASSLDTTSYGYTF	TGTGCCAGCAGCTTGGACACTACCTCCTATGGCTACACCTTC
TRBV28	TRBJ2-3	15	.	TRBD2	CASSFSSGSTDTQYF	TGTGCCAGCAGTTTTTCTAGCGGGAGCACAGATACGCAGTATTTT
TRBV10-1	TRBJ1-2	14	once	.	CASSEGNRDYGYTF	TGCGCCAGCAGTGAAGGCAACAGGGACTATGGCTACACCTTC
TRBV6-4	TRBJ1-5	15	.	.	CASSLAGGGNQPQHF	TGTGCCAGCAGTCTAGCCGGGGGTGGCAATCAGCCCCAGCATTTT
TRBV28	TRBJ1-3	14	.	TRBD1	CASSPTGAGNTIYF	TGTGCCAGCAGTCCTACAGGGGCTGGAAACACCATATATTTT
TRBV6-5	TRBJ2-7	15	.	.	CASSYKSQGLLGQYF	TGTGCCAGCAGTTACAAAAGTCAAGGACTCCTCGGGCAGTACTTC
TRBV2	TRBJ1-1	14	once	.	CASSDWSRNTEAFF	TGTGCCAGCAGTGATTGGTCCAGGAACACTGAAGCTTTCTTT
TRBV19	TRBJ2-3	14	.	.	CASRSGQSTDTQYF	TGTGCCAGTAGATCCGGACAGAGCACAGATACGCAGTATTTT
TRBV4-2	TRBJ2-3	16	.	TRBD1	CASSLEVGQGTDTQYF	TGTGCCAGCAGCCTCGAAGTGGGACAGGGAACAGATACGCAGTATTTT